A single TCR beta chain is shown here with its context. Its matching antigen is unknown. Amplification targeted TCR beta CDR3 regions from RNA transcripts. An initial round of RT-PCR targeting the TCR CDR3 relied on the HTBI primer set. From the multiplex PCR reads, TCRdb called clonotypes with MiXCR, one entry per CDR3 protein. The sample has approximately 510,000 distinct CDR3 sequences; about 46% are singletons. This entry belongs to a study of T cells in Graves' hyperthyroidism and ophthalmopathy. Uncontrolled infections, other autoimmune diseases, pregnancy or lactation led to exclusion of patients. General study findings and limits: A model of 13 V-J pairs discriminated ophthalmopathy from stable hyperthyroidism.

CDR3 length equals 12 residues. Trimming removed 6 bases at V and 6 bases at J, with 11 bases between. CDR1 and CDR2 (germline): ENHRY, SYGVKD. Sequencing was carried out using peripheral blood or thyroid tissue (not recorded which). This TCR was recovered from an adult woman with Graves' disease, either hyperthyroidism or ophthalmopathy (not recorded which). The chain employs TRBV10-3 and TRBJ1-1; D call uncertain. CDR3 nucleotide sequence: TGTGCCATCAGCATCACCGGTGCTGAAGCTTTCTTT. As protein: CAISITGAEAFF.